This is a list of T cell receptor beta chains from one sample in a study of Graves' ophthalmopathy and Graves' hyperthyroidism. TCRdb fed the multiplex PCR reads into MiXCR, producing one record per CDR3 protein. The profile shows fewer than 600,000 distinct CDR3 sequences, around 15% of them singletons. Source material: blood. The receptors were gathered from a woman aged 25 to 39 with Graves' ophthalmopathy. The CDR3 runs from the conserved cysteine through the conserved F or W. Fields, in order: D gene, J gene, V gene, clone size, CDR3 protein, CDR3 DNA. The D gene is left open where the match is weak. Size is omitted from some rows. Given values are once, few, many or a class for expanded clones.

>-|TRBJ1-5|TRBV27|many
CASSPWGEGGAPQHF
TGTGCCAGCAGTCCGTGGGGGGAGGGAGGAGCGCCCCAGCATTTT
>-|TRBJ1-2|TRBV7-3|many
CASSPPGVQGGYTF
TGTGCCAGCAGCCCACCCGGGGTCCAGGGTGGCTACACCTTC
>TRBD1|TRBJ2-5|TRBV12-3/TRBV12-4|many
CASSVGQGFGPQYF
TGTGCCAGCAGTGTGGGACAGGGATTTGGTCCCCAGTACTTC
>-|TRBJ2-2|TRBV24-1|many
CATSDPPERGELFF
TGTGCCACCAGTGACCCCCCAGAGCGTGGGGAGCTGTTTTTT
>-|TRBJ2-5|TRBV9|-
CASGRSPQETQYF
TGTGCCAGCGGCCGTAGTCCCCAAGAGACCCAGTACTTC
>-|TRBJ2-5|TRBV7-9|-
CASSLIPRLKETQYF
TGTGCCAGCAGCTTAATACCCCGGCTAAAAGAGACCCAGTACTTC
>TRBD2|TRBJ2-7|TRBV2|many
CASSTAGELYEQYF
TGTGCCAGCAGCACGGCGGGGGAGCTCTACGAGCAGTACTTC
>-|TRBJ1-2|TRBV24-1|many
CATSSGNGYGYTF
TGTGCCACCAGTTCGGGGAACGGCTATGGCTACACCTTC
>-|TRBJ2-5|TRBV6-1|-
CASSEGQHQETQYF
TGTGCCAGCAGTGAAGGCCAGCACCAAGAGACCCAGTACTTC
>-|TRBJ1-6|TRBV12-3/TRBV12-4|many
CASSQYGVNSPLHF
TGTGCCAGCAGCCAATATGGGGTTAATTCACCCCTCCACTTT
>-|TRBJ2-5|TRBV10-3|-
CAISESSGRTLRQETQYF
TGTGCCATCAGTGAGTCGAGTGGCAGGACTCTTCGCCAAGAGACCCAGTACTTC
>-|TRBJ1-2|TRBV28|many
CASSLSGRVYGYTF
TGTGCCAGCAGTTTATCCGGCAGGGTCTATGGCTACACCTTC
>-|TRBJ2-5|TRBV4-1|many
CASSPTAADGGEAQYF
TGCGCCAGCAGCCCTACGGCTGCGGATGGAGGAGAGGCCCAGTACTTC
>-|TRBJ1-1|TRBV20-1|-
CSARGRKGTEAFF
TGCAGTGCTAGAGGACGGAAAGGGACTGAAGCTTTCTTT
>-|TRBJ1-5|TRBV14|few
CASSHGAGQPQHF
TGTGCCAGCAGCCACGGGGCGGGTCAGCCCCAGCATTTT
>-|TRBJ1-1|TRBV29-1|few
CSAGSPGGTEAFF
TGCAGCGCTGGGTCCCCTGGGGGTACTGAAGCTTTCTTT
>TRBD1|TRBJ1-5|TRBV20-1|many
CSARDPFGQGLGQPQHF
TGCAGTGCTAGAGACCCCTTCGGACAGGGGCTTGGGCAGCCCCAGCATTTT
>-|TRBJ2-4|TRBV12-3/TRBV12-4|many
CASSSLGMGAKNIQYF
TGTGCCAGCAGTTCGCTCGGGATGGGAGCCAAAAACATTCAGTACTTC
>-|TRBJ2-2|TRBV11-2|-
CASSLDRLSGELFF
TGTGCCAGCAGCTTAGATCGGCTGAGCGGGGAGCTGTTTTTT
>-|TRBJ1-2|TRBV12-3/TRBV12-4|few
CASSLVAGVYGYTF
TGTGCCAGCAGTTTAGTTGCGGGGGTATATGGCTACACCTTC
>-|TRBJ2-7|TRBV11-1|few
CASSLSGTPKIYEQYF
TGTGCCAGCAGCTTATCCGGGACCCCAAAGATCTACGAGCAGTACTTC